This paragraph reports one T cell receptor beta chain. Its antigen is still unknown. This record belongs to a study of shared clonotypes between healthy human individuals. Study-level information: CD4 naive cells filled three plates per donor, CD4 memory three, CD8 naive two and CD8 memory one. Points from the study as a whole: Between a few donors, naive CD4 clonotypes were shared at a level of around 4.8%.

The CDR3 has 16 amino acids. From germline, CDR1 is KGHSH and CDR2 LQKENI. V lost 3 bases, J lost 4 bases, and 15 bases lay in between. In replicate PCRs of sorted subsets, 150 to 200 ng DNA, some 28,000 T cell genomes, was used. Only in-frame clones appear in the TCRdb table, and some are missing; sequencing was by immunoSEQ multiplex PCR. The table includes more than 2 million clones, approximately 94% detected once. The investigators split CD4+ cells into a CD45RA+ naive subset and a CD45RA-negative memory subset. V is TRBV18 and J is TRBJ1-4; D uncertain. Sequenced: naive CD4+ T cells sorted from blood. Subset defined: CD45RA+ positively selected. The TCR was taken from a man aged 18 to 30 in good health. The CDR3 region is CASSPGIGGLNEKLFF. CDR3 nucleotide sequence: TGTGCCAGCTCACCGGGGATCGGCGGACTTAATGAAAAACTGTTTTTT.